This T cell receptor (beta chain) was identified during a study of shared clonotypes between healthy human individuals. At the level of the study: Used for every donor were three CD4 naive, three CD4 memory, two CD8 naive and one CD8 memory plate. Study-level findings and limits: Sequencing depth was expected to affect clonotype sharing among donors. When naive CD4 clonotypes were compared across several donors, approximately 5% were shared.

Comments on this clone: Its cognate antigen is unknown.

V was clipped by 3 bases and J by 2 bases, with 14 bases between them. Looked up from germline, CDR1 is MDHEN and CDR2 is SYDVKM. The CDR3 consists of 16 residues. Deep was the level used in running the assay. The table came from immunoSEQ multiplex PCR; TCRdb's copy has only in-frame clones and leaves some out. The data hold 2 million to 3 million clones, with 85% to 95% observed a single time. Sequencing input: naive CD4+ T cells sorted from blood. Subset reported: CD45RA+ positively selected. This receptor was obtained from a man between 18 and 35 years old in good health. This sequence joins TRBV28 and TRBJ2-1, with a weak D call TRBD2 (6 bases). CDR3 in DNA: TGTGCCAGCAGTTTGGGCGGGAACCCCCCCTACAATGAGCAGTTCTTC. It encodes CASSLGGNPPYNEQFF.